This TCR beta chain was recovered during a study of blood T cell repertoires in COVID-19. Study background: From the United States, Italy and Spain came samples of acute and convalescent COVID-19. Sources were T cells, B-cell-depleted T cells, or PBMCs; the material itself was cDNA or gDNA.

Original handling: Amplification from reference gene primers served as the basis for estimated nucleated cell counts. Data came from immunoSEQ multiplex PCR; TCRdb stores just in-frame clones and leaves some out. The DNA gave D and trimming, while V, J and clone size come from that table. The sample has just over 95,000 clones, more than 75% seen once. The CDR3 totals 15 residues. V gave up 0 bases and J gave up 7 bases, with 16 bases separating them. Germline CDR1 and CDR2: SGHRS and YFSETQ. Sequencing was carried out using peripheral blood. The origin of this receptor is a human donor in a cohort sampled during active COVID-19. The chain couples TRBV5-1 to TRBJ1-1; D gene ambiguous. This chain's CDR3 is CASSLGMIGRGEAFF. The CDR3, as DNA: TGCGCCAGCAGCTTGGGTATGATCGGGAGAGGTGAAGCTTTCTTT. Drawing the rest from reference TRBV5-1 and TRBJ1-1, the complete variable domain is KAGVTQTPRYLIKTRGQQVTLSCSPISGHRSVSWYQQTPGQGLQFLFEYFSETQRNKGNFPGRFSGRQFSNSRSEMNVSTLELGDSALYLCASSLGMIGRGEAFFGQGTRLTVV.